The 25 T cell receptor beta chains below were found in one sample sequenced in a study of regulatory dendritic cells for organ transplantation (dated by TCRdb to 2016 to 2017). No antigen is known for these receptors. Sorted T cell subsets were CFSE-labeled and co-cultured for around 5 days with allogeneic regulatory or mature dendritic cells at a 1:10 DC:T ratio. Libraries came from the immunoSEQ multiplex PCR assay. TCRdb re-hosts the immuneACCESS table, in-frame sequences only. Its copies lack some clones; in the studies checked, an unresolved V gene accounts for under half of them, and the cause for the rest is not known. The sample table holds around 19,000 clones, of which approximately 83% were seen once. 0.55% to 0.85% of the sample is taken by the ten largest. Sequencing was performed on naive CD4+ T cells from blood cultured with regulatory dendritic cells. Reading the label with the study, this specimen's cell subset or site is: CD45RA+ naive T cells. All receptors derive from a human donor in good health.

The gene calls are TRBV7-8 and TRBJ1-3; D call uncertain. Trimming took 4 bases from V and 0 from J, leaving 10 bases between them. The CDR3 loop spans 15 amino acids. Germline V gives CDR1 SGHVS, CDR2 FQNEAQ. The CDR3 region is CASSSGVVSGNTIYF. CDR3 coding DNA: TGTGCCAGCAGCTCGGGCGTGGTCTCTGGAAACACCATATATTTT.

The table lists this clone with a count of one. The chain links TRBV6-5 to TRBJ1-1, with D possibly TRBD1 on 5 matching bases. CDR3 length equals 13 residues. Germline assignment: CDR1 MNHEY and CDR2 SVGAGI. V lost 6 bases, J lost 1 base, and 9 bases lay in between. Here the CDR3 DNA reads TGTGCCAGCAGCTACGGGGGGAACACTGAAGCTTTCTTT. It translates to CASSYGGNTEAFF.

This clone was found a few times. The chain recombines TRBV27 with TRBJ2-7; 7 nucleotides match TRBD2. The J segment lost 4 bases and the V segment lost 8 bases, leaving 11 bases of the junction unmatched. The CDR3 contains 14 residues. Germline loops: CDR1 MNHEY, CDR2 SMNVEV (reference sequence). For the CDR3, the DNA is TGTGCCAGCCGCGGACGCGGGGGAAGTTACGAGCAGTACTTC. This codes for CASRGRGGSYEQYF.

The gene calls are TRBV19 and TRBJ1-4; no clear D. The V gene's germline CDR1 is LNHDA and CDR2 SQIVND (reference sequence). CDR3 length equals 13 residues. V lost 7 bases, J lost 5 bases, and 11 bases lay in between. CDR3 in amino acids: CASTPTVNEKLFF. The CDR3 DNA reads TGTGCCAGTACCCCGACTGTCAATGAAAAACTGTTTTTT.

CDR3 bases: TGTGCCAGCAGTTTCCTGCCGGGACAGGGCAATGAAAAACTGTTTTTT. Amino acids: CASSFLPGQGNEKLFF. J is TRBJ1-4 and V is TRBV28; 9 nucleotides match TRBD1. J was trimmed by 5 bases and V by 3 bases; bases with no gene match: 7. This CDR3 region has 16 residues. CDR1 MDHEN and CDR2 SYDVKM come from the germline V gene.

The chain links TRBV9 to TRBJ2-7, with 8 bases that match TRBD2. Germline V CDR1 and CDR2: SGDLS, YYNGEE. The CDR3 loop spans 14 amino acids. Trimming removed 0 bases from V and 5 bases from J; junction bases left unmatched: 4. The CDR3 DNA follows: TGTGCCAGCAGCGTAGCAGCGGGAGTTCACGAGCAGTACTTC. Amino acids: CASSVAAGVHEQYF.

The chain carries TRBV25-1 and TRBJ1-1; D is undetermined. The V and J ends lost 0 bases and 6 bases respectively, with 11 bases between them. Germline V gene sequence: CDR1 MGHDK, CDR2 SYGVNS. This CDR3 contains 14 residues. The CDR3 region is CASSEYRLEAEAFF. The CDR3 nucleotides are TGTGCCAGCAGTGAATACAGGTTGGAGGCTGAAGCTTTCTTT.

The chain recombines TRBV28 with TRBJ1-5; 7 nucleotides agree with TRBD1. Germline V gene data show CDR1 as MDHEN and CDR2 as SYDVKM. Unmatched junction bases numbered 10, after V lost 5 bases and J lost 6 bases. The CDR3 loop spans 15 amino acids. The DNA for the CDR3 is TGTGCCAGCAGTCTTGGAGACAGGGAGGCTCAGCCCCAGCATTTT. This translates into CASSLGDREAQPQHF.

This chain joins TRBV2 and TRBJ2-7; no reliable D call. V lost 6 bases to trimming and J lost 1 base, with 7 bases between them. The germline V gene encodes CDR1 SNHLY and CDR2 FYNNEI. The CDR3 covers 12 residues. This chain's CDR3 is CASRQESYEQYF. CDR3 bases: TGTGCCAGCAGGCAGGAGTCCTACGAGCAGTACTTC. The full variable domain, in which reference TRBV2 and TRBJ2-7 provide the parts outside the CDR3, is EPEVTQTPSHQVTQMGQEVILRCVPISNHLYFYWYRQILGQKVEFLVSFYNNEISEKSEIFDDQFSVERPDGSNFTLKIRSTKLEDSAMYFCASRQESYEQYFGPGTRLTVT.

The V and J genes are TRBV28 and TRBJ2-7; 14 bases agree with TRBD2. This CDR3 has 15 amino acids. Germline CDR1 reads MDHEN; CDR2 reads SYDVKM. Trimming cost V 6 bases and J 2 bases; bases outside gene matches: 3. CDR3 DNA sequence: TGTGCCAGCAGCCGGACTAGCGGGGGGACCTACGAGCAGTACTTC. Its protein is CASSRTSGGTYEQYF. The complete variable domain, with remaining parts taken from reference TRBV28 and TRBJ2-7, reads DVKVTQSSRYLVKRTGEKVFLECVQDMDHENMFWYRQDPGLGLRLIYFSYDVKMKEKGDIPEGYSVSREKKERFSLILESASTNQTSMYLCASSRTSGGTYEQYFGPGTRLTVT.

This clone came up once. The rearrangement links TRBV7-2 to TRBJ1-1, with TRBD1 as a possible D gene (5 bases). The germline V gene has CDR1 SGHTA and CDR2 FQGNSA. There are 16 residues in the CDR3. The ends were cut back, 5 bases at V and 3 bases at J, with 19 bases in the middle. The CDR3 sequence is CASSRQIGEEDTEAFF. CDR3 nucleotides: TGTGCCAGCAGCCGACAGATTGGGGAAGAGGACACTGAAGCTTTCTTT.

The chain is built from TRBV6-5 and TRBJ1-1; 8 nucleotides line up with TRBD1. V lost 5 bases, J lost 6 bases, and 8 bases stayed unmatched. Per the germline V gene, CDR1 is MNHEY and CDR2 is SVGAGI. This CDR3 has 14 amino acids. The CDR3 DNA follows: TGTGCCAGCAGTAATCCCGGACAGGGCGCTGAAGCTTTCTTT. Its protein product is CASSNPGQGAEAFF.

By its share, this clone is medium-sized. The chain is built from TRBV19 and TRBJ1-5; tentatively, D is TRBD1 (5 bases). The CDR3 is 14 residues long. V lost 10 bases, J lost 0 bases, and 13 bases lay in between. Germline CDR1 is LNHDA and CDR2 is SQIVND (reference sequence). Written as DNA, the CDR3 is TGTGCCACGGGGGGGAGTTATAGCAATCAGCCCCAGCATTTT. Translated, it gives CATGGSYSNQPQHF.

The CDR3 reads CASHLAGGSYNEQFF. CDR3 coding DNA: TGCGCCAGCCACTTAGCGGGAGGCTCCTACAATGAGCAGTTCTTC. V and J are TRBV10-2 and TRBJ2-1; 10 nucleotides agree with TRBD2. Germline loops: CDR1 WSHSY, CDR2 SAAADI. The CDR3 extends over 15 amino acids. V trimming: 8 bases; J trimming: 0 bases; junction bases outside the gene matches: 4.

V is TRBV2 and J is TRBJ1-2; possibly TRBD1 for D (5 bases). Trimming shortened V by 1 base and J by 7 bases, and 13 bases separated the two germline ends. Germline loops: CDR1 SNHLY, CDR2 FYNNEI. This CDR3 region has 14 residues. CDR3 sequence: CASSEGSRDGGYTF. CDR3 in DNA: TGTGCCAGCAGTGAAGGCTCCCGGGACGGTGGCTACACCTTC. The variable domain in full, with the rest retrieved from reference TRBV2 and TRBJ1-2, is EPEVTQTPSHQVTQMGQEVILRCVPISNHLYFYWYRQILGQKVEFLVSFYNNEISEKSEIFDDQFSVERPDGSNFTLKIRSTKLEDSAMYFCASSEGSRDGGYTFGSGTRLTVV.

This clone was seen a handful of times. The J gene is TRBJ1-2, the V gene TRBV30; 8 bases fit TRBD1. Trimming removed 4 bases from V and 4 bases from J; junction bases left unmatched: 5. Germline V CDR1 and CDR2: GTSNPN, SVGIG (reference sequence). The CDR3 is made up of 13 amino acids. CDR3 in DNA: TGTGCCTGGAATCGACAGGGGATCTATGGCTACACCTTC. Translating gives CAWNRQGIYGYTF.

The V gene is TRBV12-5, the J gene TRBJ2-5; a weak D match, TRBD2 (7 bases). CDR1 LGHNT and CDR2 FRNRAP come from the germline V gene. CDR3 length equals 14 residues. Trimming pared 6 bases from V and 5 bases from J, leaving 16 bases between. CDR3 in DNA: TGTGCTAGTGGGCGAGAGGGGGAGGGCGAGACCCAGTACTTC. Translated: CASGREGEGETQYF.

The V gene is TRBV4-2, the J gene TRBJ1-5; the D is unclear. The germline CDR1 and CDR2 sequences are LGHNA and YNFKEQ. The V gene lost 1 base and the J gene lost 0 bases, with 10 bases spanning the gap. The CDR3 runs to 16 residues. In DNA, the CDR3 is TGTGCCAGCAGCCAAGTTGGGCTATATAGCAATCAGCCCCAGCATTTT. Translation: CASSQVGLYSNQPQHF.

This chain links TRBV15 with TRBJ2-1, with 8 bases fitting TRBD2. With V trimmed by 1 base and J by 5 bases, 16 bases remained unmatched. This CDR3 is built from 19 residues. Germline V lookup: CDR1 LNHNV, CDR2 YYDKDF (reference sequence). CDR3 DNA: TGTGCCACCAGCAGAGTTGGGGGGGCGGGAGGCTACAAAGACAATGAGCAGTTCTTC. It is translated as CATSRVGGAGGYKDNEQFF.

The chain uses TRBV4-3 and TRBJ1-2; D is ambiguous. The CDR3 is made up of 13 amino acids. Trimming pared 2 bases from V and 4 bases from J, leaving 8 bases between. Looked up from germline, CDR1 is LGHNA and CDR2 is YSLEER. CDR3 sequence: CASSQTRLYGYTF. CDR3 DNA sequence: TGCGCCAGCAGCCAAACCCGCCTCTATGGCTACACCTTC.

The chain joins TRBV18 to TRBJ2-5, with TRBD1 matching 7 bases. The CDR3 consists of 13 residues. The germline V gene encodes CDR1 KGHSH and CDR2 LQKENI. Unmatched junction bases numbered 5, after V lost 5 bases and J lost 5 bases. The CDR3 region is CASSVTGAETQYF. CDR3 nucleotides: TGTGCCAGCTCAGTTACAGGGGCGGAGACCCAGTACTTC.

This clone was counted a single time. The V and J genes are TRBV7-8 and TRBJ2-5; D might be TRBD1 (5 bases). The J call is doubtful: the DNA matches TRBJ2-7 better. There are 13 residues in the CDR3. The V gene's germline CDR1 is SGHVS and CDR2 FQNEAQ. The CDR3 is CASSHPGFYEQYF. CDR3 nucleotide sequence: TGTGCCAGCAGCCATCCAGGGTTCTACGAGCAGTACTTC.

V is TRBV9 and J is TRBJ2-3, with D tentatively TRBD2 (7 bases). Trimming stripped 0 bases from V and 4 bases from J, with 15 bases between. This CDR3 has 16 amino acids. Germline V gene sequence: CDR1 SGDLS, CDR2 YYNGEE. CDR3 DNA sequence: TGTGCCAGCAGCGTAGTTAGTGGGGGGGCGGCAGATACGCAGTATTTT. This encodes CASSVVSGGAADTQYF.

The CDR3 region has the DNA TGTGCCAGCAGCTTAGGGACTAGCGGCCAAGAGACCCAGTACTTC. Translation: CASSLGTSGQETQYF. The rearrangement links TRBV11-3 to TRBJ2-5, with 10 bases identical to TRBD2. V lost 1 base, J lost 1 base, and 0 bases stayed unmatched. CDR3 length equals 15 residues. CDR1 SGHNT and CDR2 YENEEA come from the germline V gene.

The chain couples TRBV5-4 to TRBJ2-3; TRBD2 aligns across 12 bases. Germline CDR1 and CDR2: SGHNT and YYREEE (reference sequence). The CDR3 contains 17 residues. After removal of 0 bases from V and 4 bases from J, the junction contained 6 bases not matched to a gene. The DNA for the CDR3 is TGTGCCAGCAGCTTGGCAGAGACTAGCGGGGGTGCAGATACGCAGTATTTT. Translation: CASSLAETSGGADTQYF.